The 21 T cell receptor beta chains listed next were all sequenced from one sample in a study of neoadjuvant anti-PD-1 for oral cavity cancer. Sequencing was performed with immunoSEQ multiplex PCR; in TCRdb, only in-frame clones are kept and a portion is missing. The sample consists of 60,000 to 75,000 clones, about four fifths of them appearing once. The material sequenced was PBMCs, taken before nivolumab (anti-PD-1) treatment. The source is a person between 35 and 79 years old with oral cavity squamous cell carcinoma.

This chain uses TRBV7-9 with TRBJ1-1; D is ambiguous. The CDR3 loop spans 11 amino acids. From germline, CDR1 is SEHNR and CDR2 FQNEAQ (reference sequence). V lost 0 bases to trimming and J lost 10 bases, with 6 bases between them. This chain's CDR3 is CASSLARGAFF. The DNA for the CDR3 is TGTGCCAGCAGCTTAGCCCGGGGAGCTTTCTTT. The full variable domain, with the rest looked up from reference TRBV7-9 and TRBJ1-1, is DTGVSQNPRHKITKRGQNVTFRCDPISEHNRLYWYRQTLGQGPEFLTYFQNEAQLEKSRLLSDRFSAERPKGSFSTLEIQRTEQGDSAMYLCASSLARGAFFGQGTRLTVV.

DNA of the CDR3: TGTGCCAGCAGCCAAGCGGACAGGGCGACCTTCTACGAGCAGTACTTC. It encodes CASSQADRATFYEQYF. The rearrangement links TRBV14 to TRBJ2-7; 8 nucleotides match TRBD1. V was clipped by 1 base and J by 3 bases; unmatched bases: 8. The CDR3 runs 16 residues. Germline CDR1 SGHDN, CDR2 FVKESK. Full variable domain (rest looked up from reference TRBV14 and TRBJ2-7): EAGVTQFPSHSVIEKGQTVTLRCDPISGHDNLYWYRRVMGKEIKFLLHFVKESKQDESGMPNNRFLAERTGGTYSTLKVQPAELEDSGVYFCASSQADRATFYEQYFGPGTRLTVT.

The chain links TRBV4-1 to TRBJ2-3; 8 bases agree with TRBD2. With V trimmed by 4 bases and J by 6 bases, 24 bases remained unmatched. The CDR3 runs 20 residues. Germline V gene data show CDR1 as MGHRA and CDR2 as YSYEKL. For the CDR3, the DNA is TGCGCCAGCAGCCCACTCCTGGGGGTAGCGGGGACCCGATTGGGGGATACGCAGTATTTT. This gives the protein CASSPLLGVAGTRLGDTQYF.

V and J are TRBV5-4 and TRBJ2-5; D tentatively reads TRBD1 or TRBD2 (5 bases each). The germline CDR1 and CDR2 sequences are SGHNT and YYREEE (reference sequence). V was cut by 4 bases and J by 3 bases, with 13 bases left in between. CDR3 size: 14 residues. CDR3 nucleotides: TGTGCCAGCAGCCCGGGACGCCGAAAAGAGACCCAGTACTTC. This translates into CASSPGRRKETQYF.

This chain's CDR3 is CASSFRGRIGETQYF. In DNA, the CDR3 is TGTGCCAGCAGTTTCCGGGGACGGATCGGTGAGACCCAGTACTTC. The rearrangement links TRBV27 to TRBJ2-5; D may match TRBD1 or TRBD2 (5 bases each). CDR1 is MNHEY, CDR2 SMNVEV, per germline (reference sequence). This CDR3 contains 15 residues. V lost 3 bases, J lost 5 bases, and 16 bases lay in between.

The V and J genes are TRBV5-1 and TRBJ1-1; D unresolved. V gave up 6 bases and J gave up 3 bases, with 12 bases separating them. Germline values: CDR1 SGHRS, CDR2 YFSETQ. CDR3 size: 13 residues. The CDR3 region is CASNPPGYTEAFF. For the CDR3, the DNA is TGCGCCAGCAACCCACCGGGATACACTGAAGCTTTCTTT.

The rearrangement joins TRBV2 to TRBJ2-1; D is undetermined. V was shortened by 6 bases and J by 3 bases, with 15 bases between the two germline ends. The CDR3 runs to 15 residues. Germline CDR1 is SNHLY and CDR2 is FYNNEI. The CDR3 loop is CASSSQVKYYNEQFF. CDR3 sequence (DNA): TGTGCCAGCAGCAGCCAGGTGAAATACTACAATGAGCAGTTCTTC.

This clone was recorded only once. The chain joins TRBV5-1 to TRBJ2-7; 8 bases line up with TRBD2. Losses at the gene ends were 4 bases for V and 0 bases for J; bases not matched to a gene: 6. CDR1 is SGHRS and CDR2 is YFSETQ in the germline V gene. This CDR3 comprises 15 residues. The CDR3 region has the DNA TGCGCCAGCAGCCCCGATAGCGGGAACTCCTACGAGCAGTACTTC. It codes for CASSPDSGNSYEQYF.

This chain's CDR3 is CASSLGDRGNEQFF. Written as DNA, the CDR3 is TGTGCCAGCAGCTTAGGGGACAGGGGGAATGAGCAGTTCTTC. The chain links TRBV11-2 to TRBJ2-1; 11 nucleotides agree with TRBD1. The CDR3 length is 14 residues. V lost 1 base and J lost 7; bases outside the gene matches: 0. CDR1 is SGHAT, CDR2 FQNNGV, per germline.

The chain combines TRBV16 with TRBJ2-5; TRBD1 agrees at 7 bases. This CDR3 contains 17 residues. Germline trimming cut 0 bases from V and 5 bases from J; bases unmatched to any gene: 12. From germline, CDR1 is KGHSY and CDR2 FQNENV. The DNA of the CDR3 is TGTGCCAGCAGCCAATCGGCTCCGACAGGGCGGGCGGAGACCCAGTACTTC. Translated, it gives CASSQSAPTGRAETQYF.

The rearrangement links TRBV28 to TRBJ2-7; tentative D call: TRBD2 (6 bases). The CDR3 is 16 amino acids. Trimming pared 5 bases from V and 4 bases from J, leaving 21 bases between. Germline CDR1 is MDHEN and CDR2 is SYDVKM. CDR3 residues: CASSTGLGFTLYEQYF. In nucleotides, the CDR3 is TGTGCCAGCAGTACGGGACTGGGATTTACGCTGTACGAGCAGTACTTC.

The table lists this clone with a few counts. This sample includes further DNA sequences coding for the same CDR3. The chain has TRBV2 and TRBJ1-1, with 8 bases lining up with TRBD1. Germline assignment: CDR1 SNHLY and CDR2 FYNNEI. Losses at the gene ends were 6 bases for V and 5 bases for J; bases not matched to a gene: 5. There are 13 residues in the CDR3. The CDR3 loop reads CASRDREGTEAFF. In DNA, the CDR3 is TGTGCCAGCAGGGACAGGGAGGGGACTGAAGCTTTCTTT.

The chain couples TRBV28 to TRBJ2-3, with D possibly being TRBD1 or TRBD2 (5 bases each). This CDR3 is built from 14 residues. The germline V gene has CDR1 MDHEN and CDR2 SYDVKM. V was shortened by 6 bases and J by 2 bases, with 12 bases between the two germline ends. Here the CDR3 reads CASSRQRTTDTQYF. CDR3 DNA: TGTGCCAGCAGCAGACAGCGGACCACAGATACGCAGTATTTT.

CDR3 coding DNA: TGCGCCAGCAGCTTCCAGGGTGAGTTAACCTACAATGAGCAGTTCTTC. Amino acids: CASSFQGELTYNEQFF. The chain links TRBV5-1 to TRBJ2-1, with a tentative D call TRBD1 (5 bases). Germline loops: CDR1 SGHRS, CDR2 YFSETQ. This CDR3 comprises 16 residues. Trimming cost V 2 bases and J 2 bases, with 14 bases left between them.

The V call is TRBV10-3, the J call TRBJ2-7, with a weak D call TRBD1 (6 bases). The germline V and J ends were trimmed by 2 bases and 6 bases, with 23 bases remaining between them. Germline V gene sequence: CDR1 ENHRY, CDR2 SYGVKD. CDR3 size: 17 residues. This CDR3 is CAISEPENSGVLGEQYF. In DNA, the CDR3 is TGTGCCATCAGTGAGCCGGAAAACTCAGGGGTCCTTGGCGAGCAGTACTTC.

The chain joins TRBV25-1 to TRBJ2-1; either TRBD1 or TRBD2 may fit D (5 bases each). The ends were cut back, 10 bases at V and 9 bases at J, with 13 bases in the middle. Germline V gene lookup returns CDR1 MGHDK and CDR2 SYGVNS. There are 11 residues in the CDR3. CDR3 region: CATGQASEQFF. CDR3 sequence (DNA): TGTGCCACGGGGCAGGCGAGTGAGCAGTTCTTC.

The genes are TRBV16 and TRBJ1-2, with TRBD1 identical over 7 bases. In germline, CDR1 is KGHSY, CDR2 FQNENV. The CDR3 runs 15 residues. V shed 0 bases and J 4 bases; nucleotides not matched to a gene: 5. Here the CDR3 reads CASSQSGGTVYGYTF. CDR3 coding DNA: TGTGCCAGCAGCCAATCGGGGGGGACAGTCTATGGCTACACCTTC.

This clone was detected once. The rearrangement uses TRBV5-1 and TRBJ1-3; tentative D call: TRBD1 (6 bases). The CDR3 sequence is 15 residues long. V dropped 0 bases and J dropped 1 base, with 8 bases sitting between them. CDR1 and CDR2 (germline): SGHRS, YFSETQ. This CDR3 reads CASSLVGTSGNTIYF. CDR3 nucleotides: TGCGCCAGCAGCTTGGTGGGGACATCTGGAAACACCATATATTTT.

This rearrangement joins TRBV6-1 to TRBJ1-5; unclear D gene. V was shortened by 5 bases and J by 3 bases, with 14 bases between the two germline ends. Germline CDR1 MNHNS, CDR2 SASEGT. This CDR3 is 15 amino acids long. The CDR3 reads CASSSILGNNQPQHF. For the CDR3, the DNA is TGTGCCAGCAGTTCCATCCTGGGGAACAATCAGCCCCAGCATTTT.

This clone showed up just once. The rearrangement uses TRBV5-1 and TRBJ2-1, with 7 bases aligning to TRBD1. The CDR3 loop spans 17 amino acids. Germline CDR1 reads SGHRS; CDR2 reads YFSETQ. The J segment lost 8 bases and the V segment lost 4 bases, leaving 18 bases of the junction unmatched. CDR3 loop: CASSTLGTEVSNYEQFF. For the CDR3, the DNA is TGCGCCAGCAGCACGCTAGGGACAGAAGTAAGCAACTATGAGCAGTTCTTC.

The J gene is TRBJ2-1, the V gene TRBV7-3; 12 bases agree with TRBD2. The CDR3 is made up of 15 amino acids. Germline CDR1 reads SGHTA; CDR2 reads FQGTGA. V shed 5 bases and J 7 bases; nucleotides not matched to a gene: 6. This CDR3 reads CASSLTSGSRNEQFF. The CDR3 DNA sequence: TGTGCCAGCAGCCTGACTAGCGGGAGCAGAAATGAGCAGTTCTTC.